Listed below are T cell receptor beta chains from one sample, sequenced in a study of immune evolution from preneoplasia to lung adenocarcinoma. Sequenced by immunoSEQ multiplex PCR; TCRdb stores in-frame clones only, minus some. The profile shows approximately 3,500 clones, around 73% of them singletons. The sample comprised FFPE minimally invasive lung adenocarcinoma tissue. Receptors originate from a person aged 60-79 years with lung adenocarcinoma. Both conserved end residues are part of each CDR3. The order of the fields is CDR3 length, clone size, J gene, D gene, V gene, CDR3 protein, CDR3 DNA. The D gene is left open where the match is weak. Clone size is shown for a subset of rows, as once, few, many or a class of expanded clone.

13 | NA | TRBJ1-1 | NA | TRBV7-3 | CASSLAYNTEAFF | TGTGCCAGCAGCCTCGCGTACAACACTGAAGCTTTCTTT
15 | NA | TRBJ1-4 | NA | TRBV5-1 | CASSAEGVSGEKLFF | TGCGCCAGCAGCGCGGAGGGGGTATCGGGTGAAAAACTGTTTTTT
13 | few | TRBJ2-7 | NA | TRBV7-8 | CASSLGETYEQYF | TGTGCCAGCAGCTTGGGGGAGACCTACGAGCAGTACTTC
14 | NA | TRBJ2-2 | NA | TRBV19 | CASSIQRNTGELFF | TGTGCCAGTAGTATCCAGCGGAACACCGGGGAGCTGTTTTTT
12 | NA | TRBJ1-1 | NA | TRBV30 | CAWNTEYTEAFF | TGTGCCTGGAACACGGAGTACACTGAAGCTTTCTTT
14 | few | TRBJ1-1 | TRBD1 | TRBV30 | CAWSVGGLNTEAFF | TGTGCCTGGAGTGTAGGGGGCTTGAACACTGAAGCTTTCTTT
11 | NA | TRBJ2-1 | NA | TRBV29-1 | CSVTPDREQFF | TGCAGCGTTACACCCGACCGTGAGCAGTTCTTC
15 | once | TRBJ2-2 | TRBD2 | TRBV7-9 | CASSSGTSVTGELFF | TGTGCCAGCAGCTCCGGGACTAGCGTCACCGGGGAGCTGTTTTTT
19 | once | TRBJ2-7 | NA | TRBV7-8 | CASSLLGSSRQPSTYEQYF | TGTGCCAGCAGCTTATTGGGCTCCAGTCGACAGCCTTCTACCTACGAGCAGTACTTC
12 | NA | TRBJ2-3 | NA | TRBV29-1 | CSVERLTDTQYF | TGCAGCGTTGAGAGACTCACAGATACGCAGTATTTT
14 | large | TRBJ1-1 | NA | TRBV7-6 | CASSLIGEEHEAFF | TGTGCCAGCAGCTTAATCGGCGAAGAGCATGAAGCTTTCTTT
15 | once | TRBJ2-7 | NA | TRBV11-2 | CASSLDKGGRYEQYF | TGTGCCAGCAGCTTAGATAAAGGAGGAAGGTACGAGCAGTACTTC